This is a list of T cell receptor beta chains from one sample in a study of beta chain features in type 1 diabetes. Generated by immunoSEQ multiplex PCR, the TCRdb table keeps only in-frame clones and is missing some. The table shows roughly 140,000 clones, with 6.9% occurring only once. The sequencing sample was made of central memory CD4+ T cells from blood. Receptors were obtained from a woman in her twenties or thirties in good health. Each CDR3 is given with its conserved first and last residue. D genes are given only for firm matches. Clone size is not always given. Where it is, it says once, few, many or a class for expanded clones.

clone_size,v_call,d_call,j_call,cdr3_aa,cdr3_nt
.,TRBV5-6,.,TRBJ2-1,CASSLDPPAGISDNEQFF,TGTGCCAGCAGCTTGGACCCCCCCGCCGGGATTAGTGACAATGAGCAGTTCTTC
.,TRBV11-2,.,TRBJ2-7,CASSQNGGRTYEQYF,TGTGCCAGCAGCCAGAACGGCGGCAGAACCTACGAGCAGTACTTC
few,TRBV6-1,.,TRBJ2-3,CASTEGGTDTQYF,TGTGCCAGCACCGAAGGGGGCACAGATACGCAGTATTTT
.,TRBV28,.,TRBJ1-3,CASSFQGLGNTIYF,TGTGCCAGCAGTTTTCAGGGGCTCGGAAACACCATATATTTT
.,TRBV7-2,TRBD1,TRBJ2-1,CASSPTGGRYNEQFF,TGTGCCAGCAGCCCTACAGGGGGCCGGTACAATGAGCAGTTCTTC
.,TRBV28,TRBD2,TRBJ2-3,CASKPIVGGSRTDTQYF,TGTGCCAGCAAACCGATCGTTGGCGGGAGTCGGACAGATACGCAGTATTTT
.,TRBV29-1,.,TRBJ2-5,CSVGGGQETQYF,TGCAGCGTTGGAGGGGGTCAAGAGACCCAGTACTTC
many,TRBV7-2,.,TRBJ2-1,CASSPSTGIYNEQFF,TGTGCCAGCAGCCCATCTACAGGGATATACAATGAGCAGTTCTTC
many,TRBV10-3,TRBD2,TRBJ2-3,CAISAAGGTATDTQYF,TGTGCCATCAGTGCAGCGGGAGGTACAGCCACAGATACGCAGTATTTT
.,TRBV4-3,TRBD2,TRBJ2-3,CASSQGLAGVTMGTQYF,TGCGCCAGCAGCCAGGGACTAGCGGGGGTGACCATGGGGACGCAGTATTTT
few,TRBV6-5,.,TRBJ2-3,CASSYSVTATDTQYF,TGTGCCAGCAGTTACTCGGTGACAGCCACAGATACGCAGTATTTT
few,TRBV5-4,.,TRBJ2-1,CASSFGGGIYNEQFF,TGTGCCAGCAGCTTCGGCGGGGGCATCTACAATGAGCAGTTCTTC
many,TRBV30,.,TRBJ1-1,CAWSVPDRLNTEAFF,TGTGCCTGGAGTGTCCCAGACAGGTTGAACACTGAAGCTTTCTTT
.,TRBV28,TRBD2,TRBJ2-7,CASSQRRGGFAEQYF,TGTGCCAGCAGTCAAAGACGGGGAGGGTTTGCCGAGCAGTACTTC
few,TRBV5-8,TRBD2,TRBJ2-1,CASSRGTSGNFNEQFF,TGTGCCAGCAGCCGAGGGACTAGCGGGAATTTCAATGAGCAGTTCTTC
few,TRBV5-4,TRBD2,TRBJ2-2,CASSSTSGRAGTGELFF,TGTGCCAGCAGCTCGACTAGCGGGAGGGCCGGCACCGGGGAGCTGTTTTTT
few,TRBV6-5,.,TRBJ2-5,CASKTQLAQETQYF,TGTGCCAGCAAAACCCAACTAGCTCAAGAGACCCAGTACTTC
.,TRBV30,TRBD1,TRBJ1-3,CAWSPGGSAGNTIYF,TGTGCCTGGAGTCCAGGGGGGAGTGCTGGAAACACCATATATTTT
many,TRBV2,.,TRBJ2-1,CASADLASSNEQFF,TGTGCCAGCGCAGATCTAGCTTCATCCAATGAGCAGTTCTTC
.,TRBV9,TRBD2,TRBJ2-7,CASSAGLAGLEQYF,TGTGCCAGCAGCGCCGGACTAGCGGGACTCGAGCAGTACTTC
.,TRBV7-7,TRBD2,TRBJ2-2,CAARREGHIGELFF,TGTGCAGCAAGGCGGGAGGGCCACATCGGGGAGCTGTTTTTT
few,TRBV9,.,TRBJ2-7,CASSRADSSYEQYF,TGTGCCAGCAGCCGTGCGGACAGCTCCTACGAGCAGTACTTC